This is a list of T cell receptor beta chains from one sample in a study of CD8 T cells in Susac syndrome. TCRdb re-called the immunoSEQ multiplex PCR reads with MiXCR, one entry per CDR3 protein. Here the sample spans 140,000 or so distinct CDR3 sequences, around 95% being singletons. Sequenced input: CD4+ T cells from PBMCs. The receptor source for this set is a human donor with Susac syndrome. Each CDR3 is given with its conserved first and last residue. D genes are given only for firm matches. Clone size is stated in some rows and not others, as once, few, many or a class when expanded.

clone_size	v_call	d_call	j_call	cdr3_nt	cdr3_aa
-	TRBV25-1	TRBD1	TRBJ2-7	TGTGCCAGCAGGGACAGGGCGAAAGAGCAGTACTTC	CASRDRAKEQYF
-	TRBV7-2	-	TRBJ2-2	TGTGCCAGCAGCTTAACGAGCGGGTCGAACACCGGGGAGCTGTTTTTT	CASSLTSGSNTGELFF
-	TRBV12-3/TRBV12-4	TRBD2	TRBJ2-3	TGTGCCAGTTCTAGCGGGAGGGCCTTCGCAGATACGCAGTATTTT	CASSSGRAFADTQYF
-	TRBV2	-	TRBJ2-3	TGTGCCAGTTCCAGGGCGCTTGGCACAGATACGCAGTATTTT	CASSRALGTDTQYF
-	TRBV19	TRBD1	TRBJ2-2	TGTGCCAGTAGCCCCGGGACAGCGAACACCGGGGAGCTGTTTTTT	CASSPGTANTGELFF
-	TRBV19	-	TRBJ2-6	TGTGCCAGTAGTATATTCGAGGGGAGCGGGGCCAACGTCCTGACTTTC	CASSIFEGSGANVLTF
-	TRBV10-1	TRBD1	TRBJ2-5	TGCGCCAGCAGTGAATACAGGGGGGTCACAGAGACCCAGTACTTC	CASSEYRGVTETQYF
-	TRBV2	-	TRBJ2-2	TGTGCCAGCAGTGAAGAAGGGGGTTGGGAGCTGTTTTTT	CASSEEGGWELFF
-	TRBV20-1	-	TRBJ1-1	TGCAGTGCTAGCTCCGCGGGACACCCGGACTGTTTCTTT	CSASSAGHPDCFF
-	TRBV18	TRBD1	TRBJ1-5	TGTGCCAGCTCACCACTTCGACAGGGAAGCTATAGCAATCAGCCCCAGCATTTT	CASSPLRQGSYSNQPQHF
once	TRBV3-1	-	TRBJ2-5	TGTGCCAGCACTCTAGGCGGGGTAGGGGAGACCCAGTACTTC	CASTLGGVGETQYF
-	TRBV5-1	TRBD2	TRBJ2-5	TGCGCCAGCAGCCAAATTGGGACTAGCGGGGCAGAGACCCAGTACTTC	CASSQIGTSGAETQYF
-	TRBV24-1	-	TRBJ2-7	TGTGCCACCAGTGATGACCAGGCCGGCCGCTACGAGCAGTACTTC	CATSDDQAGRYEQYF
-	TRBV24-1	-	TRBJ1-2	TGTGCCACCAGATTTGCCTATGGCTACACCTTC	CATRFAYGYTF
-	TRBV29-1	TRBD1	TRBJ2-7	TGCAGCGTTGTTGTGGGGACAGGCTTCCACGAGCAGTACTTC	CSVVVGTGFHEQYF
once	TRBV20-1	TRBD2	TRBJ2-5	TGCAGTGCTAGTGCCATAGCGGGGAAAGGAGAGACCCAGTACTTC	CSASAIAGKGETQYF
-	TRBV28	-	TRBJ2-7	TGTGCCAGCAGCGGGGCGAGGGCGAGCTCCTACGAGCAGTACTTC	CASSGARASSYEQYF
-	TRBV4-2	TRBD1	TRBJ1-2	TGTGCCAGCAGCCAAGATCAGGGGGCGAGGGACTATGGCTACACCTTC	CASSQDQGARDYGYTF
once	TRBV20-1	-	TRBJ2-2	TGCAGTGCTAGTTATACAGCGAACACCGGGGAGCTGTTTTTT	CSASYTANTGELFF
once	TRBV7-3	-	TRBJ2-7	TGTGCCAGCAGTTCAGGAACGGGGGAGCAGTACTTC	CASSSGTGEQYF
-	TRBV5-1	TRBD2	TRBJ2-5	TGCGCCAGCAGCTACCCCGGGACTAGCGGACTACCGGTAGAGACCCAGTACTTC	CASSYPGTSGLPVETQYF
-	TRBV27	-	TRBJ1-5	TGTGCCAGCAGTCCACAGATAGGCAATCAGCCCCAGCATTTT	CASSPQIGNQPQHF
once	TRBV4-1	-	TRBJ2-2	TGCGCCAGCAGCCAAGACCCAGCGGGGAACACCGGGGAGCTGTTTTTT	CASSQDPAGNTGELFF
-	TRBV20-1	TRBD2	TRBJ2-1	TGCAGTGCTAGGGGGTCCCGCGGGAGGAACTACAATGAGCAGTTCTTC	CSARGSRGRNYNEQFF
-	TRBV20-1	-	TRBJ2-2	TGCAGTGGTTTTAGCGGAGCCACCGGGGAGCTGTTTTTT	CSGFSGATGELFF
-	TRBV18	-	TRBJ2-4	TGTGCCAGCTCACCAGTCTCGGACCTAGCCAAAAACATTCAGTACTTC	CASSPVSDLAKNIQYF
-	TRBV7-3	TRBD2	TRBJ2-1	TGTGCCAGCAGCCCTAGCGGGAGTGCCAATGAGCAGTTCTTC	CASSPSGSANEQFF
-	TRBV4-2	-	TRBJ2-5	TGTGCCAGCAGCCAAGGTGGGCGGGCAGAGACCCAGTACTTC	CASSQGGRAETQYF
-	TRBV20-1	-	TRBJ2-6	TGCAGTGCCCGTAACAGGGCTGGGGCCAACGTCCTGACTTTC	CSARNRAGANVLTF
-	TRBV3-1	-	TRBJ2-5	TGTGCCAGCAGCCATAGAGAGACCCAGTACTTC	CASSHRETQYF
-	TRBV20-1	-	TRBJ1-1	TGCAGTGCCCGAGGAGAGGAAGGCCGAATTGAAGCTTTCTTT	CSARGEEGRIEAFF
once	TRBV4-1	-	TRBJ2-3	TGCGCCAGCAGCCAAGTAAATATGGGGTTTGCAGATACGCAGTATTTT	CASSQVNMGFADTQYF
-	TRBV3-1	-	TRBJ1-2	TGTGCCAGCAGCCAAGAGAGCTATGGCTACACCTTC	CASSQESYGYTF
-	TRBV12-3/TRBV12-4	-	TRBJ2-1	TGTGCCAGCAGTTCGGCTGGGCGCGACGAGCAGTTCTTC	CASSSAGRDEQFF
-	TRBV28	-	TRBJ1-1	TGTGCCAGCAGTTTACGAGGAGGATCTTTGAACACTGAAGCTTTCTTT	CASSLRGGSLNTEAFF